The rows below give T cell receptor beta chains drawn from one sample of a study of T cells of healthy individuals. TCRdb re-called the 5' RACE reads with MiXCR, one entry per CDR3 protein. The table has over 95,000 distinct CDR3 sequences, about 16% seen once. Receptors were obtained from a human donor in good health. Both conserved end residues are part of each CDR3. The order of the fields is V gene, clone size, D gene, J gene, CDR3 protein, CDR3 DNA. A D gene is named only where the DNA matches it firmly. Size is stated for part of the rows, as once, few or many counts, or as a class when the clone is expanded.

TRBV7-3	few	-	TRBJ1-2	CASSGGGSYGYTF	TGTGCCAGCAGCGGGGGTGGTAGCTATGGCTACACCTTC
TRBV24-1	many	TRBD2	TRBJ2-3	CATSETSVSSTDTQYF	TGTGCCACCAGTGAGACTAGCGTTTCTAGCACAGATACGCAGTATTTT
TRBV2	-	TRBD1	TRBJ1-4	CASSVARTGATNEKLFF	TGTGCCAGCAGTGTAGCTCGGACAGGGGCAACTAATGAAAAACTGTTTTTT
TRBV6-5	-	-	TRBJ2-3	CASAGWDTQYF	TGTGCCAGCGCTGGTTGGGATACGCAGTATTTT
TRBV20-1	many	-	TRBJ1-1	CSAPHGLDAEAFF	TGCAGTGCTCCCCATGGGCTTGACGCTGAAGCTTTCTTT
TRBV20-1	many	-	TRBJ2-7	CSARRGRAEQYF	TGCAGTGCTAGAAGGGGCAGGGCCGAGCAGTACTTC
TRBV28	-	TRBD1	TRBJ2-3	CASSHGTGEVNTQYF	TGTGCCAGCAGCCACGGGACAGGGGAGGTCAATACGCAGTATTTT
TRBV24-1	few	TRBD2	TRBJ2-3	CATSDPLAGVSTDTQYF	TGTGCCACCAGTGACCCTCTAGCGGGAGTCAGCACAGATACGCAGTATTTT
TRBV28	few	TRBD2	TRBJ2-7	CASSGTSGVYEQYF	TGTGCCAGCAGTGGGACTAGCGGAGTCTACGAGCAGTACTTC
TRBV28	-	TRBD1	TRBJ2-7	CASRQTGGEQYF	TGTGCCAGCAGGCAAACAGGGGGAGAGCAGTACTTC
TRBV6-2/TRBV6-3	many	-	TRBJ2-5	CASSYISETQYF	TGTGCCAGCAGTTACATCAGTGAGACCCAGTACTTC
TRBV28	-	TRBD1	TRBJ2-1	CATSRDREGNEQFF	TGTGCCACCTCTCGGGACAGGGAAGGCAATGAGCAGTTCTTC
TRBV20-1	-	TRBD1	TRBJ2-5	CSAQTGGETQYF	TGCAGTGCTCAGACAGGGGGAGAGACCCAGTACTTC
TRBV11-2	-	-	TRBJ2-5	CASSLTLTSKETQYF	TGTGCCAGCAGCCTAACGTTGACAAGTAAAGAGACCCAGTACTTC
TRBV5-1	-	-	TRBJ2-1	CASSTTGLYNEQFF	TGCGCCAGCAGCACCACAGGGCTATACAATGAGCAGTTCTTC
TRBV6-2/TRBV6-3	few	-	TRBJ2-3	CASSYLMTDTQYF	TGTGCCAGCAGTTACTTGATGACAGATACGCAGTATTTT
TRBV11-3	many	-	TRBJ1-1	CASSLGGHRNTEAFF	TGTGCCAGCAGCTTAGGGGGACACCGAAACACTGAAGCTTTCTTT
TRBV7-9	many	-	TRBJ2-6	CASSFGTESSGANVLTF	TGTGCCAGCAGCTTCGGTACAGAAAGCTCTGGGGCCAACGTCCTGACTTTC
TRBV4-2	-	TRBD1	TRBJ2-5	CASSQDFQGEETQYF	TGTGCCAGCAGCCAAGATTTTCAGGGGGAAGAGACCCAGTACTTC
TRBV28	many	-	TRBJ2-7	CASSPRGADSYEQYF	TGTGCCAGCAGCCCCCGGGGAGCAGATTCCTACGAGCAGTACTTC
TRBV6-1	few	-	TRBJ2-7	CASGIFSYEQYF	TGTGCCAGCGGTATTTTCTCCTACGAGCAGTACTTC
TRBV12-3/TRBV12-4	many	-	TRBJ1-5	CASTSNSHQPQHF	TGTGCCAGCACTTCTAACAGTCATCAGCCCCAGCATTTT
TRBV9	few	-	TRBJ1-4	CASSRGATNEKLFF	TGTGCCAGCAGCCGGGGGGCGACTAATGAAAAACTGTTTTTT
TRBV7-2	few	TRBD1	TRBJ1-6	CASSGQGASPLHF	TGTGCCAGCAGCGGACAGGGGGCTTCACCCCTCCACTTT
TRBV6-1	-	-	TRBJ1-5	CASSEGVRRGHNQPQHF	TGTGCCAGCAGTGAAGGGGTACGGAGAGGGCACAATCAGCCCCAGCATTTT
TRBV6-1	few	-	TRBJ2-7	CASSDRVVYEQYF	TGTGCCAGCAGTGACAGAGTAGTCTACGAGCAGTACTTC
TRBV5-1	-	-	TRBJ1-1	CASRSMTGNTEAFF	TGCGCCAGCAGGTCGATGACCGGGAACACTGAAGCTTTCTTT
TRBV4-2	-	-	TRBJ1-4	CASSRRTTNEKLFF	TGTGCCAGCAGCCGAAGGACAACCAATGAAAAACTGTTTTTT
TRBV4-3	many	TRBD1	TRBJ2-7	CASSQDINRGLYEQYF	TGCGCCAGCAGCCAAGATATCAACAGGGGGCTCTACGAGCAGTACTTC
TRBV6-2/TRBV6-3	few	-	TRBJ2-7	CASSYPAISYEQYF	TGTGCCAGCAGTTACCCAGCCATCTCCTACGAGCAGTACTTC
TRBV4-1	-	-	TRBJ2-7	CASSPRSGAPFYEQYF	TGCGCCAGCAGCCCCCGCTCGGGGGCGCCCTTCTACGAGCAGTACTTC
TRBV24-1	few	-	TRBJ2-3	CATSDQGADTQYF	TGTGCCACCAGTGACCAGGGAGCAGATACGCAGTATTTT
TRBV7-7	-	-	TRBJ2-3	CASSLRGSTDTQYF	TGTGCTAGCAGCTTACGTGGGAGTACAGATACGCAGTATTTT
TRBV9	many	-	TRBJ2-5	CASSAEGSTQGTQYF	TGTGCCAGCAGCGCTGAGGGGAGTACTCAGGGGACCCAGTACTTC
TRBV27	-	-	TRBJ2-1	CASKEAAPGRPNSYNEQFF	TGTGCCAGCAAGGAAGCCGCCCCAGGACGACCTAACAGTTACAATGAGCAGTTCTTC
TRBV28	-	-	TRBJ2-4	CASSEGTVQNKNIQYF	TGTGCCAGCAGTGAGGGTACAGTGCAAAACAAAAACATTCAGTACTTC
TRBV19	-	TRBD1	TRBJ1-2	CATTGTGINYGYTF	TGTGCCACCACCGGGACAGGGATTAACTATGGCTACACCTTC
TRBV6-6	-	-	TRBJ2-7	CASSYSTINEQYF	TGTGCCAGCAGTTACTCGACTATTAACGAGCAGTACTTC
TRBV11-2	-	-	TRBJ1-5	CASSSGPASNQPQHF	TGTGCCAGCAGCTCCGGACCGGCCTCCAATCAGCCCCAGCATTTT
TRBV25-1	many	-	TRBJ1-6	CASSDRPGVGSPLHF	TGTGCCAGCAGTGATCGGCCCGGGGTAGGGTCACCCCTCCACTTT
TRBV20-1	many	TRBD1	TRBJ1-1	CSARDPWGKTGPTEAFF	TGCAGTGCTAGAGACCCGTGGGGTAAGACAGGGCCCACTGAAGCTTTCTTT
TRBV12-3/TRBV12-4	-	TRBD1	TRBJ1-5	CASSRGGRGGGNQPQHF	TGTGCCAGCAGCCGAGGAGGCAGGGGGGGAGGCAATCAGCCCCAGCATTTT
TRBV28	-	TRBD1	TRBJ2-7	CASSFGQAYEQYF	TGTGCCAGCAGTTTTGGACAGGCCTACGAGCAGTACTTC
TRBV29-1	-	-	TRBJ2-3	CSVGGGTDTQYF	TGCAGCGTTGGAGGGGGCACAGATACGCAGTATTTT
TRBV10-3	many	-	TRBJ1-1	CAISESFRETEAFF	TGTGCCATCAGTGAGTCCTTCAGGGAAACTGAAGCTTTCTTT
TRBV2	-	TRBD1	TRBJ1-5	CASMVGQGYSNQPQHF	TGTGCCAGCATGGTGGGACAGGGATATAGCAATCAGCCCCAGCATTTT
TRBV18	many	TRBD2	TRBJ2-1	CASSPTSGSSGYEQFF	TGTGCCAGCTCGCCTACTAGCGGGAGTTCAGGGTATGAGCAGTTCTTC
TRBV6-4	-	-	TRBJ1-2	CASSEADGGHGYTF	TGTGCCAGCAGTGAAGCCGACGGGGGACATGGCTACACCTTC
TRBV3-1	few	-	TRBJ2-3	CASSQALSTDTQYF	TGTGCCAGCAGCCAAGCTTTAAGCACAGATACGCAGTATTTT
TRBV11-3	-	-	TRBJ2-2	CASSLDPGPGELFF	TGTGCCAGCAGCTTAGATCCGGGACCCGGGGAGCTGTTTTTT